Listed below are T cell receptor beta chains from one sample, sequenced in a study of T cells after yellow fever vaccination. MiXCR was run by TCRdb on the 5' RACE reads, yielding one entry per CDR3 protein. This sample has some 260,000 distinct CDR3 sequences, with around 4.9% found just once. The material was CD4+ T cells sorted from PBMCs, obtained on the day of the yellow fever booster vaccination. Receptors were obtained from a man aged 18 to 29 who received the YFV17D yellow fever vaccine. CDR3s include the opening cysteine and the closing phenylalanine or tryptophan. Each record gives: V gene, D gene, J gene, clone size, CDR3 DNA, CDR3 protein. A D gene is named only where the DNA matches it firmly. The listing skips clone size in some rows; elsewhere it reads once, few, many or a size class.

TRBV19	TRBD1	TRBJ2-3	-	TGTGCCAGTACGGGACACGGGACAGCCAGCGCAGATACGCAGTATTTT	CASTGHGTASADTQYF
TRBV7-2	-	TRBJ2-5	-	TGTGCCAGCAGCTTAAGCAGGGTAGAGACCCAGTACTTC	CASSLSRVETQYF
TRBV20-1	-	TRBJ1-1	few	TGCAGTGCTCCAGACAATCTTCACAGCGTTTTCTTT	CSAPDNLHSVFF
TRBV6-5	-	TRBJ2-7	few	TGTGCCAGCAGGGGACAATACGAGCAGTACTTC	CASRGQYEQYF
TRBV23-1	-	TRBJ1-2	-	TGCGCCAGCAGTTCTTCCCGACAGGCGCGTTATGGCTACACCTTC	CASSSSRQARYGYTF
TRBV20-1	-	TRBJ2-3	few	TGCAGTGGGGTCCGTTTGGCGCAGTATTTT	CSGVRLAQYF
TRBV11-2	TRBD2	TRBJ2-1	many	TGTGCCAGCAGTCCCCTCGGACTAGCGATGGGTGAGCAGTTCTTC	CASSPLGLAMGEQFF
TRBV7-2	-	TRBJ2-3	-	TGTGCCAGCAGCTTAGTCGCGGTTAGCACAGATACGCAGTATTTT	CASSLVAVSTDTQYF
TRBV10-3	-	TRBJ2-3	many	TGTGCCATCAGTGAGTCTGGGGGTACGCAGTATTTT	CAISESGGTQYF
TRBV20-1	-	TRBJ1-2	-	TGCAGTGCTAGAGCTACAGGGAGGGTCGGCTATGGCTACACCTTC	CSARATGRVGYGYTF
TRBV7-9	TRBD2	TRBJ2-7	many	TGTGCCAGCAGCGCTCGTACTAGCGGCGGCTCCTACGAGCAGTACTTC	CASSARTSGGSYEQYF
TRBV14	-	TRBJ1-1	few	TGTGCCAGCAGCCAAGACCGCGGGACGAGGGCTTTCTTT	CASSQDRGTRAFF
TRBV28	-	TRBJ1-5	-	TGTGCCAGCTGTTTGGCGGGAAGGGGTAGCAATCAGCCCCAGCATTTT	CASCLAGRGSNQPQHF
TRBV7-9	TRBD2	TRBJ2-2	many	TGTGCCAGCAGACCTGGACTAGCGGGCACCGGGGAGCTGTTTTTT	CASRPGLAGTGELFF
TRBV4-3	TRBD2	TRBJ2-4	few	TGCGCCAGCAGCCAAGAACTAGCGGGAGGACACATTCAGTACTTC	CASSQELAGGHIQYF
TRBV7-9	-	TRBJ1-5	many	TGTGCCAGCAGCTTGGGGGGCAGTCAGCCCCAGCATTTT	CASSLGGSQPQHF
TRBV25-1	TRBD2	TRBJ2-3	-	TGTGCCAGCAGAGCCTGGACGGGCGGGGGGGATACGCAGTATTTT	CASRAWTGGGDTQYF
TRBV7-2	-	TRBJ2-5	many	TGTGCCAGCAGCCTCCCCGAGACGGAGACCCAGTACTTC	CASSLPETETQYF
TRBV6-2/TRBV6-3	TRBD1	TRBJ2-4	few	TGTGCCAGCAGTTACTCGGGGACAGGGGTCATTCAGTACTTC	CASSYSGTGVIQYF
TRBV5-6	-	TRBJ1-3	few	TGTGCCAGCAGCTGGGGGGCACACGGAGGAAACACCATATATTTT	CASSWGAHGGNTIYF
TRBV5-6	TRBD1	TRBJ1-6	once	TGTGCCAGCAGCTTGGGACAGGGGCCTGGGTATAATTCACCCCTCCACTTT	CASSLGQGPGYNSPLHF
TRBV25-1	TRBD2	TRBJ2-3	-	TGTGCCAGCAGTGAATGGGCTAGCGGGGGGGCCGGCACAGATACGCAGTATTTT	CASSEWASGGAGTDTQYF
TRBV6-4	-	TRBJ2-1	-	TGTGCCAGCAGTGACTCGATTCTGAGCGGAGAGCAGTTCTTC	CASSDSILSGEQFF
TRBV6-1	TRBD1	TRBJ1-4	few	TGTGCCAGCAGAGTAGGACAGGGAGAAAAACTGTTTTTT	CASRVGQGEKLFF
TRBV2	-	TRBJ2-5	few	TGTGCCAGCACCCCTGGGCAGGTCCAAGAGACCCAGTACTTC	CASTPGQVQETQYF
TRBV6-5	TRBD1	TRBJ2-7	few	TGTGCCAGCAGTTACTCTCGAGGACAGGGCACCTACGAGCAGTACTTC	CASSYSRGQGTYEQYF
TRBV28	-	TRBJ1-5	many	TGTGCCAGCACCCACGGGGGTCAGCCCCAGCATTTT	CASTHGGQPQHF
TRBV20-1	TRBD1	TRBJ1-1	-	TGCAGTGCTAGAAGGTACAGGGGAAGAACTGAAGCTTTCTTT	CSARRYRGRTEAFF
TRBV15	TRBD2	TRBJ2-5	many	TGTGCCACCAGCACCGTGGGGGGGGGTGAGACCCAGTACTTC	CATSTVGGGETQYF
TRBV21-1	-	TRBJ2-2	-	TGTGCCAGCAGCAAAGTAGGGTCGGCCGAGCCGTTGAACACCGGGGAGCTGTTTTTT	CASSKVGSAEPLNTGELFF
TRBV11-1	-	TRBJ2-3	-	TGTGCCAGCAGGGGGGACACGCAGCGGTCTACGCAGTATTTT	CASRGDTQRSTQYF
TRBV7-2	-	TRBJ2-5	few	TGTGCCAGCAGCTTAGGGTTCCGACGGATACAAGAGACCCAGTACTTC	CASSLGFRRIQETQYF
TRBV19	-	TRBJ2-7	few	TGTGCCAGTAGTATAGATGGTGGCGGAAACTACGAGCAGTACTTC	CASSIDGGGNYEQYF
TRBV5-1	TRBD1	TRBJ2-3	many	TGCGCCAGCAGAACGGGACAGGTTCTCCCCACAGATACGCAGTATTTT	CASRTGQVLPTDTQYF
TRBV12-3/TRBV12-4	TRBD1	TRBJ1-5	-	TGTGCCAGCAGACCCGGGACAGGTATGTCTCAGCCCCAGCATTTT	CASRPGTGMSQPQHF
TRBV4-2	-	TRBJ1-1	-	TGTGCCAGCAGCCAAGAGTGGCGGATTCGGGTTGACACTGAAGCTTTCTTT	CASSQEWRIRVDTEAFF
TRBV5-1	-	TRBJ2-3	few	TGCGCCAGTAGACCGGGACTCATCACAGATACGCAGTATTTT	CASRPGLITDTQYF